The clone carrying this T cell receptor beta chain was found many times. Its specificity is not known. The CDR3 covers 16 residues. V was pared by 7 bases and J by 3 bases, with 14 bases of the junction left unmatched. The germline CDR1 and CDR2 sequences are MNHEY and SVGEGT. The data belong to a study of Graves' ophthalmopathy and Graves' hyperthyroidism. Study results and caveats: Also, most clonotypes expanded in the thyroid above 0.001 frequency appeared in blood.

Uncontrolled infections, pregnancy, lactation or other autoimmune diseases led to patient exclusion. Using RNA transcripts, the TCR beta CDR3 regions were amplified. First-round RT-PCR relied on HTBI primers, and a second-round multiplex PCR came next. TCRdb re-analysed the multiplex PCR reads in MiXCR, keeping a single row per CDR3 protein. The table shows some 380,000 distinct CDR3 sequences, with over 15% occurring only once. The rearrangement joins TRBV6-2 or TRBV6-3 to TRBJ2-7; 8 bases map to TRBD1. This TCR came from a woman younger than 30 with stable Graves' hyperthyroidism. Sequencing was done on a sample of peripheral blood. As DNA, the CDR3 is TGTGCCAGCAAACTCAGGGGGCAAGCACCCCACTACGAGCAGTACTTC. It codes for CASKLRGQAPHYEQYF.